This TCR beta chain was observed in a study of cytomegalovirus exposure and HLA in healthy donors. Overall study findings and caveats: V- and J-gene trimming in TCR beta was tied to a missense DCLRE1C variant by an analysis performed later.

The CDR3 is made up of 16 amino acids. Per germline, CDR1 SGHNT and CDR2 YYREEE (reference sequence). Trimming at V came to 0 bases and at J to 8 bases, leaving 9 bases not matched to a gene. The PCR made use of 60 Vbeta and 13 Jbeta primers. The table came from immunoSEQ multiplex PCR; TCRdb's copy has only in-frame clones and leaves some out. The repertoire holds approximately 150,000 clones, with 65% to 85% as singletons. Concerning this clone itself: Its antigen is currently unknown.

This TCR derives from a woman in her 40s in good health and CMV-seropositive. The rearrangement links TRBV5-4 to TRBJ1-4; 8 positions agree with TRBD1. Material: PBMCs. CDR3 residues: CASSLAEAGGREKLFF. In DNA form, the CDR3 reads TGTGCCAGCAGCTTGGCCGAGGCAGGGGGCCGGGAAAAACTGTTTTTT.